Listed here are 12 T cell receptor beta chains from one sample, sequenced in a study of cytotoxic CD8 clonotypes in ibrutinib-treated CLL. Produced via immunoSEQ multiplex PCR; TCRdb's table is partial and in-frame only. Of roughly 40,000 clones detected, roughly 65% appear once; the ten largest clones hold 6% to 8%. Specimen: PBMCs, collected at disease progression, from a patient treated with ibrutinib. The source is a human donor with chronic lymphocytic leukemia.

This clone occurred a few times. The chain has TRBV28 and TRBJ2-7; D is possibly TRBD2 (5 bases). V lost 7 bases, J lost 7 bases, and 11 bases lay in between. CDR1 is MDHEN, CDR2 SYDVKM, per germline. This CDR3 is built from 11 residues. The CDR3 DNA reads as TGTGCCAGCAATTCACGGGGAGAGCAGTACTTC. As protein: CASNSRGEQYF.

The V gene is TRBV11-1, the J gene TRBJ2-5, with 10 bases matching TRBD2. The germline V gene encodes CDR1 SGHAT and CDR2 FQDESV (reference sequence). V lost 7 bases to trimming and J lost 3 bases; unmatched junction nucleotides: 8. There are 15 residues in the CDR3. The CDR3, as DNA: TGTGCCAGCACCTCGAGCGGGAGGGGGGAAGAGACCCAGTACTTC. It yields the protein CASTSSGRGEETQYF.

The rearrangement joins TRBV11-2 to TRBJ2-5, with D hard to call. The V gene's germline CDR1 is SGHAT and CDR2 FQNNGV. V gave up 0 bases and J gave up 4 bases, with 9 bases separating them. This CDR3 comprises 14 residues. The CDR3 nucleotides read TGTGCCAGCAGCTTAGATAGGGCAGGAGAGACCCAGTACTTC. Translating it yields CASSLDRAGETQYF.

The chain is built from TRBV11-3 and TRBJ1-1; D is undetermined. V lost 1 base and J 7 bases, leaving 7 bases between the germline ends. This CDR3 contains 12 residues. Germline CDR1 SGHNT, CDR2 YENEEA. CDR3 sequence: CASSLGTYEAFF. CDR3 sequence (DNA): TGTGCCAGCAGCTTAGGGACTTATGAAGCTTTCTTT.

The DNA of the CDR3 is TGTGCCAGCAGTTACTCCGGGGACAAATATGGCTACACCTTC. Its translation: CASSYSGDKYGYTF. The chain has TRBV6-5 and TRBJ1-2, with D perhaps matching TRBD1 (6 bases). The germline gives CDR1 MNHEY, CDR2 SVGAGI. This CDR3 contains 14 residues. V was clipped by 0 bases and J by 5 bases, with 10 bases between them.

This clone occurred once. The V and J genes are TRBV6-1 and TRBJ2-1; 8 bases agree with TRBD2. J was trimmed by 1 base and V by 10 bases; bases with no gene match: 3. Germline-derived CDR1 and CDR2 are MNHNS and SASEGT. The CDR3 contains 13 residues. The CDR3 protein is CAISGVSYNEQFF. The CDR3 region has the DNA TGTGCCATTAGCGGGGTTTCCTACAATGAGCAGTTCTTC.

In its sample, this clone was seen a few times. The chain is built from TRBV4-3 and TRBJ2-1; the match to TRBD2 covers 16 bases. V lost 4 bases, J lost 7 bases, and 10 bases stayed unmatched. The length of the CDR3 is 18 residues. Germline V gene sequence: CDR1 LGHNA, CDR2 YSLEER. CDR3 loop: CASSLSVGTSGRGNEQFF. DNA of the CDR3: TGCGCCAGCAGCCTAAGCGTCGGGACTAGCGGGAGGGGGAATGAGCAGTTCTTC.

The V call is TRBV27, the J call TRBJ2-3, with D possibly being TRBD1 (5 bases). CDR1 and CDR2 (germline): MNHEY, SMNVEV (reference sequence). V was clipped by 6 bases and J by 7 bases, with 20 bases between them. The CDR3 extends over 15 amino acids. The CDR3 is CASSLGASFKYTQYF. The DNA for the CDR3 is TGTGCCAGCAGCTTAGGGGCAAGCTTTAAATATACGCAGTATTTT.

V usage is TRBV21-1 and J usage is TRBJ2-7; TRBD2 was called by the table and not checked on the DNA. TRBV21-1 is a listed pseudogene. The CDR3 covers 14 residues. As DNA, the CDR3 is TGTGCCAGCAGCAGGGGCGGGGGAAACTACGAGCAGTACTTC. This codes for CASSRGGGNYEQYF.

This clone has just one count. The chain couples TRBV11-2 to TRBJ1-2; no clear D gene. V lost 5 bases, J lost 6 bases, and 13 bases lay in between. Germline CDR1 reads SGHAT; CDR2 reads FQNNGV. The CDR3 contains 13 residues. The CDR3 DNA follows: TGTGCCAGCAGCGGAGAGCTGAAGCATGGCTACACCTTC. This sequence encodes CASSGELKHGYTF.

This sequence joins TRBV7-2 and TRBJ1-2; TRBD1 agrees at 8 bases. V lost 1 base to trimming and J lost 5 bases; unmatched junction nucleotides: 9. The CDR3 covers 16 residues. Germline values: CDR1 SGHTA, CDR2 FQGNSA. Written as DNA, the CDR3 is TGTGCCAGCAGCTTAGGTCCCGGACAGGGTTTTTATGGCTACACCTTC. Amino acids: CASSLGPGQGFYGYTF.

This clone was detected only once. The chain uses TRBV5-4 and TRBJ2-2; D unresolved. The germline gives CDR1 SGHNT, CDR2 YYREEE (reference sequence). The CDR3 is made up of 14 amino acids. V was pared by 6 bases and J by 6 bases, with 15 bases between. CDR3 residues: CASTTEPWAGELFF. The CDR3, as DNA: TGTGCCAGCACTACTGAACCCTGGGCCGGGGAGCTGTTTTTT.